In its sample, the clone carrying this T cell receptor beta chain was seen a few times. The antigen is undetermined. This record comes from a study of T cell repertoires in cytomegalovirus infection. For the study at large: Alongside well-studied HLA-B-restricted CMV epitopes, recently identified HLA-C-restricted CMV epitopes were also used.

Study-level results: CMV carriers having the relevant HLA were flagged by cumulative public TCR beta family frequency.

TCRdb reanalysed the reads using MiXCR and keeps one entry per CDR3 protein. The sample has around 71,000 distinct CDR3 sequences, roughly 40% seen once. The CDR3 runs to 12 residues. The germline V gene encodes CDR1 SEHNR and CDR2 FQNEAQ (reference sequence). Trimming took 5 bases from V and 9 from J, leaving 11 bases between them. This chain uses TRBV7-9 with TRBJ2-1, with D perhaps TRBD1 or TRBD2 (5 bases each). The sequence derives from a human donor in good health (CMV status not recorded). Some clones in this sample may be carry-over from other donors' samples. Sequences were derived from CD8+ T cells from cultured PBMCs, sampled from culture after CMV antigen stimulation. In DNA form, the CDR3 reads TGTGCCAGCAGCCTCGGGGACGCTGAGCAGTTCTTC. This translates into CASSLGDAEQFF.